What follows are 11 T cell receptor beta chains derived from one specimen sequenced in a study of T cells expressing NK-cell markers. TCRdb re-called the 5' RACE reads; every CDR3 protein appears as one record, without DNA. With more than 400,000 distinct CDR3 sequences in the sample, the ten largest clones hold less than 7.5%. The specimen sequenced was blood T cells: a sorted CD56 or NKG2C T cell subset, CD4+ or CD8+ T cells, or bulk PBMC T cells (not recorded which). The receptors shown here come from a woman between 18 and 75 years old in good health.

The chain recombines TRBV4-3 with TRBJ2-5. The CDR3 extends over 15 amino acids. The germline gives CDR1 LGHNA, CDR2 YSLEER. The CDR3 loop is CASSQDGGFRETQYF.

The chain links TRBV5-4 to TRBJ1-6; with no DNA, the TCRdb D assignment of TRBD1 cannot be verified. Germline CDR1 reads SGHNT; CDR2 reads YYREEE (reference sequence). The CDR3 extends over 15 amino acids. The CDR3 loop reads CASSSVGGWRSPLHF.

The chain has TRBV29-1 and TRBJ2-7; with no DNA, the TCRdb D assignment of TRBD1 cannot be verified. The CDR3 runs to 11 residues. The germline V gene has CDR1 SQVTM and CDR2 ANQGSEA. The CDR3 is CSVGQEYEQYF.

The chain joins TRBV5-1 to TRBJ1-2; TCRdb proposes TRBD1, but this gene call is untestable without DNA. This CDR3 has 15 amino acids. Per the germline V gene, CDR1 is SGHRS and CDR2 is YFSETQ. The CDR3: CASSTGRTGYGGYTF.

This chain uses TRBV29-1 with TRBJ1-5. Germline V CDR1 and CDR2: SQVTM, ANQGSEA. The CDR3 runs 12 residues. The CDR3 spells CSVGNSNQPQHF.

The rearrangement links TRBV7-8 to TRBJ2-7; absent DNA, TCRdb's TRBD1 call cannot be checked. CDR1 SGHVS and CDR2 FQNEAQ come from the germline V gene. The CDR3 covers 15 residues. Here the CDR3 reads CASSSRDRTSYEQYF.

The V call is TRBV5-5, the J call TRBJ1-3; TCRdb gives TRBD1 as the D gene, but with no DNA this cannot be confirmed. The CDR3 is 15 amino acids. Per germline, CDR1 SGHKS and CDR2 YYEKEE (reference sequence). The CDR3 sequence: CASNQQGLSGNTIYF.

The CDR3 spells CASSQDAVAWDYGYTF. The rearrangement joins TRBV4-3 to TRBJ1-2. Germline V gives CDR1 LGHNA, CDR2 YSLEER. The length of the CDR3 is 16 residues.

V and J are TRBV6-2 or TRBV6-3 and TRBJ2-3; TCRdb's D gene call, TRBD1, goes unchecked for lack of DNA. The CDR3 has 14 amino acids. The V gene's germline CDR1 is MNHEY and CDR2 SVGEGT. Here the CDR3 reads CASSSRTGIDTQYF.

The V call is TRBV7-9, the J call TRBJ2-3. The germline V gene has CDR1 SEHNR and CDR2 FQNEAQ (reference sequence). The CDR3 has 13 amino acids. CDR3 residues: CASSLEDTDTQYF.

The genes are TRBV19 and TRBJ2-2. Germline CDR1 is LNHDA and CDR2 is SQIVND (reference sequence). The CDR3 loop spans 11 amino acids. The CDR3: CASSIIGELFF. Supplemented by reference TRBV19 and TRBJ2-2, the full variable domain reads DGGITQSPKYLFRKEGQNVTLSCEQNLNHDAMYWYRQDPGQGLRLIYYSQIVNDFQKGDIAEGYSVSREKKESFPLTVTSAQKNPTAFYLCASSIIGELFFGEGSRLTVL.